This T cell receptor beta chain came from a study of blood T cell repertoires in COVID-19. Using immunoSEQ multiplex PCR, the repertoire was profiled, and TCRdb retains in-frame clones only, with some absent. The sample lists 160,000 or so clones; approximately 79% were seen once. Germline-derived CDR1 and CDR2 are SGHTA and FQGNSA. The CDR3 is 14 residues long. Deletions cut 1 base from V and 9 bases from J, with 10 bases between. The TCR sequence derives from a woman older than 75 with acute or convalescent COVID-19. Sample: peripheral blood. The rearrangement uses TRBV7-2 and TRBJ1-6, with D unresolved. The CDR3 loop is CASSLGQAGSPLHF. The CDR3, as DNA: TGTGCCAGCAGCTTAGGCCAGGCCGGTTCACCCCTCCACTTT. The full variable domain, its missing parts supplied by reference TRBV7-2 and TRBJ1-6, is GAGVSQSPSNKVTEKGKDVELRCDPISGHTALYWYRQSLGQGLEFLIYFQGNSAPDKSGLPSDRFSAERTGGSVSTLTIQRTQQEDSAVYLCASSLGQAGSPLHFGNGTRLTVT.